The 21 T cell receptor beta chains listed next were all sequenced from one sample in a study of cytomegalovirus exposure and HLA in healthy donors (dated by TCRdb to 2017 to 2019). Libraries were built with the immunoSEQ multiplex PCR assay. The multiplex PCR relied on a mix of 60 forward primers for TCR Vbeta segments and 13 reverse primers for TCR Jbeta segments. Sourced from immuneACCESS, this table was stored by TCRdb with only in-frame sequences that have V and J called. A share of the clones is absent; for the studies checked, an unresolved V gene accounts for under half, and the remainder has no known explanation. In all, the sample holds 170,000 or so clones, and 84% of those were seen once. The ten top clones hold about 6.8% of the sample. The sample consisted of PBMCs. The receptors were gathered from a man aged 50 to 59 in good health and CMV-seropositive.

In DNA, the CDR3 is TGTGCCAGCAGCCCCCAGCCGAGGCACACCGGGGAGCTGTTTTTT. Encoded protein: CASSPQPRHTGELFF. The chain employs TRBV27 and TRBJ2-2; no firm D call. V was shortened by 6 bases and J by 3 bases, with 14 bases between the two germline ends. Germline V gene lookup returns CDR1 MNHEY and CDR2 SMNVEV (reference sequence). The CDR3 is 15 amino acids.

The J gene is TRBJ2-5, the V gene TRBV11-2; 14 nucleotides align to TRBD2. Looked up from germline, CDR1 is SGHAT and CDR2 is FQNNGV. The ends lost 1 base at V and 5 bases at J; junction bases unmatched: 9. The CDR3 loop spans 18 amino acids. The CDR3: CASSLVGGTSGGRETQYF. CDR3 nucleotides: TGTGCCAGCAGCTTAGTAGGGGGGACTAGCGGGGGCCGGGAGACCCAGTACTTC.

V is TRBV29-1 and J is TRBJ1-2; TRBD1 matches 9 bases. Germline V gives CDR1 SQVTM, CDR2 ANQGSEA. The CDR3 has 17 amino acids. Unmatched junction bases numbered 21, after V lost 7 bases and J lost 6 bases. The CDR3 region has the DNA TGCAGCGCTCCAGGGACAGGGACGCGCCCTTGGGTTGATGGCTACACCTTC. Translated, it gives CSAPGTGTRPWVDGYTF.

The J gene is TRBJ1-5, the V gene TRBV15; D gene unclear. The V end lost 1 base, the J end lost 1 base, and 8 bases lay between the germline ends. The CDR3 sequence is 15 residues long. The V gene's germline CDR1 is LNHNV and CDR2 YYDKDF (reference sequence). Written as DNA, the CDR3 is TGTGCCACCAGCAGAGGGCAGTTGAGCAATCAGCCCCAGCATTTT. Translation gives CATSRGQLSNQPQHF.

This chain uses TRBV7-8 with TRBJ2-3; TRBD2 matches at 8 bases. The V gene end was trimmed by 1 base and the J gene end by 2 bases; junction bases not matched to a gene: 5. The CDR3 has 16 amino acids. Germline loops: CDR1 SGHVS, CDR2 FQNEAQ. The CDR3 DNA reads as TGTGCCAGCAGCTTAGGGCTAGCGGGTATCACAGATACGCAGTATTTT. Translated, it gives CASSLGLAGITDTQYF.

This clone appeared once. The J gene is TRBJ2-6, the V gene TRBV27, with no clear D. The CDR3 length is 14 residues. Germline-derived CDR1 and CDR2 are MNHEY and SMNVEV (reference sequence). V gave up 5 bases and J gave up 3 bases, with 8 bases separating them. The CDR3, as DNA: TGTGCCAGCAGTGGCCGTGGTGGGGCCAACGTCCTGACTTTC. Protein: CASSGRGGANVLTF.

V usage is TRBV11-2 and J usage is TRBJ2-7; 8 nucleotides align to TRBD1. With 0 bases clipped from V and 3 bases from J, the junction kept 4 bases outside the gene matches. From germline, CDR1 is SGHAT and CDR2 FQNNGV. CDR3 length equals 15 residues. CDR3 bases: TGTGCCAGCAGCTTAGAGGACAGGGCTTTCTACGAGCAGTACTTC. It translates to CASSLEDRAFYEQYF. Looking up the rest from reference TRBV11-2 and TRBJ2-7 gives the full variable domain: EAGVAQSPRYKIIEKRQSVAFWCNPISGHATLYWYQQILGQGPKLLIQFQNNGVVDDSQLPKDRFSAERLKGVDSTLKIQPAKLEDSAVYLCASSLEDRAFYEQYFGPGTRLTVT.

V gene TRBV27 combines with J gene TRBJ2-3, with 12 nucleotides matching TRBD2. The CDR3 is 17 amino acids. Germline V lookup: CDR1 MNHEY, CDR2 SMNVEV (reference sequence). The junction had 7 bases not matched to a gene; V was cut back by 1 base and J by 5 bases. CDR3 sequence: CASSLYRTSGIGDTQYF. The CDR3 DNA reads as TGTGCCAGCAGTTTATACCGGACTAGCGGGATCGGAGATACGCAGTATTTT.

The rearrangement links TRBV5-6 to TRBJ1-1; 7 nucleotides agree with TRBD1. This CDR3 region has 13 residues. Trimming removed 5 bases from V and 6 bases from J; junction bases left unmatched: 7. CDR1 SGHDT and CDR2 YYEEEE come from the germline V gene. This chain's CDR3 is CASSRGTVAEAFF. In DNA, the CDR3 is TGTGCCAGCAGTAGAGGGACAGTCGCTGAAGCTTTCTTT.

The rearrangement joins TRBV11-3 to TRBJ2-2, with a weak D call TRBD1 (6 bases). This CDR3 is 17 amino acids long. Trimming left V 1 base short and J 3 bases short, with 15 bases between. Germline V gives CDR1 SGHNT, CDR2 YENEEA. The CDR3 DNA is TGTGCCAGCAGCTTAGCCTCAGGGGTTGTGGACACCGGGGAGCTGTTTTTT. Amino acids: CASSLASGVVDTGELFF.

The V and J genes are TRBV15 and TRBJ1-1; no clear D gene. CDR1 LNHNV and CDR2 YYDKDF come from the germline V gene (reference sequence). CDR3 length equals 11 residues. Trimming shortened V by 4 bases and J by 8 bases, and 8 bases separated the two germline ends. The chain's CDR3 is CATSTPQEAFF. DNA for the CDR3: TGTGCCACCAGCACCCCACAAGAAGCTTTCTTT.

The rearrangement joins TRBV29-1 to TRBJ2-6; D is ambiguous. The CDR3 runs 13 residues. Germline V gene lookup returns CDR1 SQVTM and CDR2 ANQGSEA. Trimming cost V 3 bases and J 4 bases, with 7 bases left between them. The CDR3 protein is CSVEGAGANVLTF. CDR3 nucleotides: TGCAGCGTTGAGGGCGCCGGGGCCAACGTCCTGACTTTC.

The chain combines TRBV19 with TRBJ2-3, with D possibly TRBD2 on 5 matching bases. The V gene's germline CDR1 is LNHDA and CDR2 SQIVND (reference sequence). Trimming took off 3 bases at V and 14 bases at J, with 21 bases between the two ends. The CDR3 is 14 residues long. The DNA of the CDR3 is TGTGCCAGTAGTATGGTTCGAGGGCTGCAAGTTCCGTATTTT. Its translation: CASSMVRGLQVPYF.

This rearrangement joins TRBV9 to TRBJ1-1, with TRBD1 matching 8 bases. This CDR3 is 15 amino acids long. V gave up 2 bases and J gave up 0 bases; unmatched junction bases: 3. Germline CDR1 and CDR2: SGDLS and YYNGEE. CDR3 in amino acids: CASSVAGGLNTEAFF. In nucleotides, the CDR3 is TGTGCCAGCAGCGTGGCAGGGGGCCTGAACACTGAAGCTTTCTTT.

V gene TRBV19 combines with J gene TRBJ1-4; TRBD1 matches at 8 bases. Germline V gene sequence: CDR1 LNHDA, CDR2 SQIVND (reference sequence). The CDR3 loop spans 16 amino acids. Trimming at V came to 2 bases and at J to 4 bases, leaving 6 bases not matched to a gene. The CDR3 sequence: CASSISRGLVNEKLFF. In DNA form, the CDR3 reads TGTGCCAGTAGTATATCCAGGGGGCTCGTTAATGAAAAACTGTTTTTT.

The V and J genes are TRBV11-2 and TRBJ2-3; 7 bases match TRBD2. The CDR3 covers 16 residues. The germline CDR1 and CDR2 sequences are SGHAT and FQNNGV. V gave up 5 bases and J gave up 3 bases; unmatched junction bases: 11. CDR3 coding DNA: TGTGCCAGCAGCCCGGAAAGCGGGGTGGAAACAGATACGCAGTATTTT. Encoded protein: CASSPESGVETDTQYF.

V is TRBV7-9 and J is TRBJ2-5; D is unresolved. CDR1 SEHNR and CDR2 FQNEAQ come from the germline V gene (reference sequence). This CDR3 contains 12 residues. V gave up 5 bases and J gave up 3 bases, with 7 bases separating them. CDR3 in amino acids: CASSLLEETQYF. Written as DNA, the CDR3 is TGTGCCAGCAGCCTCTTAGAAGAGACCCAGTACTTC.

The chain recombines TRBV15 with TRBJ1-1, with 7 bases matching TRBD1. The germline CDR1 and CDR2 sequences are LNHNV and YYDKDF (reference sequence). The V and J ends lost 5 bases and 7 bases, in that order; junction bases with no gene match: 16. The CDR3 runs 16 residues. CDR3 amino acids: CATSPRRKTGTDEAFF. The CDR3 nucleotides read TGTGCCACCAGCCCCCGAAGAAAAACAGGGACAGATGAAGCTTTCTTT.

The V gene is TRBV15, the J gene TRBJ1-1; D may be TRBD1 (5 bases). The CDR3 has 17 residues. The V gene lost 1 base and the J gene lost 10 bases, with 25 bases spanning the gap. In germline, CDR1 is LNHNV, CDR2 YYDKDF (reference sequence). CDR3 nucleotide sequence: TGTGCCACCAGCAGAGTCCAAGGGGTAAGCGGGCTCTCGCTAGCTTTCTTT. Translated: CATSRVQGVSGLSLAFF.

The chain links TRBV19 to TRBJ1-1; 8 positions match TRBD1. The germline CDR1 and CDR2 sequences are LNHDA and SQIVND (reference sequence). J was trimmed by 6 bases and V by 6 bases; bases with no gene match: 12. The CDR3 loop spans 15 amino acids. CDR3 nucleotides: TGTGCCAGTAGATCCGTAGGAGACAGGGGACCTGAAGCTTTCTTT. This sequence encodes CASRSVGDRGPEAFF.

This clone was recorded only once. The CDR3 sequence is CASSSLGVSNEKLFF. CDR3 nucleotide sequence: TGTGCCAGCAGTTCCCTCGGGGTTTCTAATGAAAAACTGTTTTTT. This sequence joins TRBV28 and TRBJ1-4; no firm D call. Germline V gene data show CDR1 as MDHEN and CDR2 as SYDVKM. V was trimmed by 4 bases and J by 3 bases, leaving 12 bases between them. The CDR3 is made up of 15 amino acids.